The 8 T cell receptor beta chains below all came from one sample that was sequenced in a study of blood T cells in healthy people across ages. A second PCR, run for about 7 to 11 cycles, used a sample-barcoded 5' primer plus a J-beta primer mix. A single record per CDR3 protein comes from TCRdb applying MiXCR to the 5' RACE reads. The table records 1.6 million or so distinct CDR3 sequences, 30% to 40% of them present only once. The specimen sequenced was blood. Every receptor here comes from a woman younger than 45 in good health.

At least ten counts were recorded for this clonotype. The chain joins TRBV10-3 to TRBJ2-5; 10 bases map to TRBD1. The CDR3 loop spans 16 amino acids. Germline CDR1 reads ENHRY; CDR2 reads SYGVKD. J gave up 3 bases and V 3 bases, and 7 bases lay outside the gene matches. CDR3 residues: CAISERAGQGKETQYF. CDR3 nucleotide sequence: TGTGCCATCAGTGAACGAGCGGGACAGGGGAAAGAGACCCAGTACTTC.

The rearrangement joins TRBV9 to TRBJ1-1, with D tentatively TRBD1 (5 bases). This CDR3 region has 14 residues. The V and J ends lost 3 bases and 5 bases respectively, with 14 bases between them. CDR1 and CDR2 (germline): SGDLS, YYNGEE. The CDR3, as DNA: TGTGCCAGCAGCGCCGTCCAGGGAAGGACTGAAGCTTTCTTT. Protein sequence: CASSAVQGRTEAFF.

In DNA, the CDR3 is TGTGCCATCAGGAGGGAGGGGAAGGGCGATGAGCAGTTCTTC. Its translation: CAIRREGKGDEQFF. The chain carries TRBV10-3 and TRBJ2-1, with 7 bases lining up with TRBD2. The J segment lost 8 bases and the V segment lost 6 bases, leaving 10 bases of the junction unmatched. The germline CDR1 and CDR2 sequences are ENHRY and SYGVKD. There are 14 residues in the CDR3.

In this sample, this clonotype turned up a few times. The chain carries TRBV20-1 and TRBJ2-3; TRBD2 matches 10 bases. The CDR3 runs 16 residues. V was clipped by 3 bases and J by 3 bases; unmatched bases: 9. Looked up from germline, CDR1 is DFQATT and CDR2 is SNEGSKA (reference sequence). CDR3 DNA: TGCAGTGCTAGTAGTGGGAGCGGGGGGGCGACAGATACGCAGTATTTT. It yields the protein CSASSGSGGATDTQYF.

Concerning this clonotype itself: At one end the junction does not follow the germline gene, possibly because of a read error. This chain connects TRBV6-2 or TRBV6-3 to TRBJ2-3; D might be TRBD2 (6 bases). Germline CDR1 MNHEY, CDR2 SVGEGT. The CDR3 has 14 residues. DNA of the CDR3: TGTGCCAACAGTCGGCGGGGTAGCACAGATACGCAGTATTTT. Encoded protein: CANSRRGSTDTQYF.

This clonotype was counted only a few times. This chain joins TRBV6-5 and TRBJ2-1; D remains ambiguous. This CDR3 has 14 residues. Germline CDR1 and CDR2: MNHEY and SVGAGI. Trimming cost V 2 bases and J 8 bases, with 13 bases left between them. The CDR3 here is CASSYPGRTDEQFF. The CDR3, as DNA: TGTGCCAGCAGTTACCCGGGCCGGACCGATGAGCAGTTCTTC.

In its sample, this clonotype was seen a few times. The chain employs TRBV4-2 and TRBJ1-1; D gene ambiguous. Germline V gives CDR1 LGHNA, CDR2 YNFKEQ. The V end lost 3 bases, the J end lost 3 bases, and 11 bases lay between the germline ends. The CDR3 extends over 14 amino acids. The CDR3 loop is CASSQDSRDTEAFF. The CDR3 nucleotides read TGTGCCAGCAGCCAGGATTCACGGGACACTGAAGCTTTCTTT.

The chain carries TRBV7-3 and TRBJ2-1; 9 bases agree with TRBD1. The germline gives CDR1 SGHTA, CDR2 FQGTGA. The CDR3 spans 15 residues. Losses at the gene ends were 4 bases for V and 1 base for J; bases not matched to a gene: 2. In DNA, the CDR3 is TGTGCCAGCAGCTGGACAGGGGAATCCTACAATGAGCAGTTCTTC. This codes for CASSWTGESYNEQFF.